This T cell receptor beta chain was captured in a study of blood T cell repertoires in COVID-19 (dated by TCRdb to about 2020). At the level of the whole study: Collaborator samples came from the United States, Italy and Spain and covered acute and convalescent phases of COVID-19. The prospective study material was composed of cDNA or gDNA derived from T cells, B-cell-depleted T cells, or PBMCs. Subjects who had been exposed to COVID-19, were actively infected with it, or had recovered from it provided the deeply sampled blood TCRbeta repertoires that made up the dataset. The repertoires were made available in a free public database intended to serve as a resource for research on the immune response to SARS-CoV-2. Samples were obtained from the ongoing ImmuneRACE study (first 160 participants) and from 1,254 subjects provided by 6 global collaborators. Sample metadata almost always included a de-identified subject ID, COVID-19 status, age in years and sex. Where available, HLA class I and class II types were taken from metadata supplied by the sample provider and were not determined by assay-based typing.

Relative to germline, V is 2 bases shorter and J is 5 bases shorter, with 10 bases between their ends. The CDR1 and CDR2 encoded by the germline V gene are MNHNS and SASEGT. CDR3 length: 15 amino acids, cysteine to phenylalanine. Only the CDR3 portion is preserved as DNA: 45 bases, with reading frame beginning at the first base. The collaborating institutions used their own protocols to collect whole blood in K2EDTA tubes. For TCRbeta analysis, collaborators shipped samples as frozen whole blood, isolated PBMCs, or DNA extracted from either of those sample types. What the work shows at the level of the full study, not this receptor alone: How much clinical and demographic metadata was included differed by source and by participant, and the metadata was provided uncurated.

The immunoSEQ Assay, a bias-controlled multiplex PCR, was used to amplify TCRbeta CDR3 regions from genomic DNA. As for the authors' bioinformatics: Nucleated cell counts per sample were estimated from amplification of reference gene primers within the assay. Sequence reads were collapsed and filtered to measure the absolute abundance of every unique TCRbeta CDR3 rearrangement. For each sample, productive Simpson clonality was calculated by taking the square root of Simpson's diversity index across productive rearrangements. TCRdb retrieved this table from immuneACCESS and kept in-frame rearrangements only. Not all clones are present; in checked studies, unresolved V genes account for under half, and no reason is known for the remainder. For V, J and clone size, that table is used; D and trimming come from the DNA. This sample gives under 95,000 clones in total; around 88% of them show up just once. About 17% of the sample is held by the ten biggest clonotypes.

A word on this clone: Its antigen specificity is not known. It has no much larger one-base neighbor in the sample; base qualities were not kept.

This clonotype was sampled from a woman older than 75 with acute or convalescent COVID-19. In this chain, TRBV6-1 is recombined with TRBJ1-6; no D gene call is confident. The sample comprised peripheral blood. CDR3 sequence: CASSEPFSDNSPLHF. The DNA is TGTGCCAGCAGTGAACCCTTCAGCGATAATTCACCCCTCCACTTT.